This T cell receptor (beta chain) came from a study of T cells in Graves' hyperthyroidism and ophthalmopathy. This clonotype showed up many times. No antigen is known for it. It was uncontrolled infection, other autoimmune disease, pregnancy or lactation that excluded patients. Diagnosis relied on clinical symptoms, serum thyroxine and TRAb, thyroid ultrasound and orbital computed tomography. PBMCs were sourced from roughly 9.7 ml fresh peripheral blood. There were TCR beta CDR3 regions amplified from RNA transcripts. In the first-round RT-PCR of the TCR CDR3, the HTBI primer set was used. TCRdb redid the calling of the multiplex PCR reads with MiXCR, one entry per CDR3 protein. The sample consists of more than 650,000 distinct CDR3 sequences, 13% to 15% of them appearing once. CDR3 size: 14 residues. Germline values: CDR1 MNHEY, CDR2 SVGAGI. The ends were cut back, 0 bases at V and 1 base at J, with 6 bases in the middle.

Study results and caveats: Ophthalmopathy was separated from stable hyperthyroidism by a 13 V-J model.

Sequencing was performed on blood. The receptor's source is a woman between 18 and 29 years old with Graves' hyperthyroidism. This chain links TRBV6-5 with TRBJ1-1; maybe TRBD1 (5 bases). The CDR3 DNA sequence: TGTGCCAGCAGTTACTCCCAGGGGAACACTGAAGCTTTCTTT. Its protein product is CASSYSQGNTEAFF.